The entry below describes one T cell receptor beta chain. One blood sample of 2.5 ml was taken from each donor. The source of the sample is a study of monozygotic twins with inflammatory bowel disease. The CDR3 is 15 residues long. Germline values: CDR1 SGHTA, CDR2 FQGNSA. Through template switching, UMIs that included a 6-nucleotide sample barcode were added. TCRdb re-called the 5' RACE reads; every CDR3 protein appears as one record, without DNA. This table lists around 380,000 distinct CDR3 sequences. The sequence derives from a human donor with ulcerative colitis or Crohn's disease, or a healthy co-twin of an affected twin (not recorded which). Sequencing was done on a sample of blood. This chain connects TRBV7-2 to TRBJ1-1. The CDR3 loop reads CASSLGGLLNTEAFF.